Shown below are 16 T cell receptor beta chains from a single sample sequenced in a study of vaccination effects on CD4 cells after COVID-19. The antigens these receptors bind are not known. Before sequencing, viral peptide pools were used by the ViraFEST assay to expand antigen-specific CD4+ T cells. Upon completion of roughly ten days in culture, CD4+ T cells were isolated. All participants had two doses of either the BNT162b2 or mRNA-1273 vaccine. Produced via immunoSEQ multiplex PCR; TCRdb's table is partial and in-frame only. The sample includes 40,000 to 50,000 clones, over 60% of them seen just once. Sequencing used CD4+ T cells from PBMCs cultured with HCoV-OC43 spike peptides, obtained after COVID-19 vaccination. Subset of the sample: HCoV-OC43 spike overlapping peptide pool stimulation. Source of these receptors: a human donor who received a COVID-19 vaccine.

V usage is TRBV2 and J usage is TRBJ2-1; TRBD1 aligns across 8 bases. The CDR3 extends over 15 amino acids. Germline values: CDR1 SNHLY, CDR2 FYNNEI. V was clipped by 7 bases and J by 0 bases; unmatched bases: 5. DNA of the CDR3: TGTGCCAGCAACTCCGACAGGGGCTCCTACAATGAGCAGTTCTTC. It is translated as CASNSDRGSYNEQFF.

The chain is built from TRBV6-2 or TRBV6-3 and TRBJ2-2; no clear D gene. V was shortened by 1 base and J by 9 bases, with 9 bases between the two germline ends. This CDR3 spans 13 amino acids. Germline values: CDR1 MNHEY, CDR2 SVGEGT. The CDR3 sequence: CASSYYGRRELFF. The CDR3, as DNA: TGTGCCAGCAGTTACTATGGACGGAGGGAGCTGTTTTTT.

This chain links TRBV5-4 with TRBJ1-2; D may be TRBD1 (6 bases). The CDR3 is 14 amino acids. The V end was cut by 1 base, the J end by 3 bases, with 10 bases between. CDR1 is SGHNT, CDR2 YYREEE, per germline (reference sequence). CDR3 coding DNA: TGTGCCAGCAGCTTGCAGGGGCAGGACTATGGCTACACCTTC. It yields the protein CASSLQGQDYGYTF.

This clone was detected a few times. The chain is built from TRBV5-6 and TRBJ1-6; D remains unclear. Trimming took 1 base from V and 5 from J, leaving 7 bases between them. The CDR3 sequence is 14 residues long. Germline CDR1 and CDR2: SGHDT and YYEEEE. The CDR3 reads CASSLLGNNSPLHF. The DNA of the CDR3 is TGTGCCAGCAGCTTGTTAGGGAATAATTCACCCCTCCACTTT.

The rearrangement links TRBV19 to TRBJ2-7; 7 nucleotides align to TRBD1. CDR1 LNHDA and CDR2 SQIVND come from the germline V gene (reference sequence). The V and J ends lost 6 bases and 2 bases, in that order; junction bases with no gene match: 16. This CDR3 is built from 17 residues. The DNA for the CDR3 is TGTGCCAGTAGCACTCGGCCACCGGGACAGACCACCTACGAGCAGTACTTC. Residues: CASSTRPPGQTTYEQYF.

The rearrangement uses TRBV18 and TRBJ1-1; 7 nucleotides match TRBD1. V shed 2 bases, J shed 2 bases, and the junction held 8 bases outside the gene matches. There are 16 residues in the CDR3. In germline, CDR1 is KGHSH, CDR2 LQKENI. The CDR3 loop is CASSPDKGAINTEAFF. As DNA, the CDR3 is TGTGCCAGCTCACCAGATAAGGGGGCTATAAACACTGAAGCTTTCTTT.

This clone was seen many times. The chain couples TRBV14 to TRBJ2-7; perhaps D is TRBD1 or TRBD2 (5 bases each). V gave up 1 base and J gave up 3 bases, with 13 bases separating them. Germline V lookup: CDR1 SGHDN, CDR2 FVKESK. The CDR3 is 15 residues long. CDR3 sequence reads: CASSQVWGRHYEQYF. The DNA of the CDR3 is TGTGCCAGCAGCCAAGTCTGGGGGAGACACTACGAGCAGTACTTC.

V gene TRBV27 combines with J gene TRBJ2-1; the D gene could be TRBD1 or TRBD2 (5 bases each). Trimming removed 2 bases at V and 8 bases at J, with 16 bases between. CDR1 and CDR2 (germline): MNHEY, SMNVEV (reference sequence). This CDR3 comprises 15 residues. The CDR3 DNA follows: TGTGCCAGCAGTTTAAGCGGCAGGGTCGTGCATGAGCAGTTCTTC. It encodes CASSLSGRVVHEQFF.

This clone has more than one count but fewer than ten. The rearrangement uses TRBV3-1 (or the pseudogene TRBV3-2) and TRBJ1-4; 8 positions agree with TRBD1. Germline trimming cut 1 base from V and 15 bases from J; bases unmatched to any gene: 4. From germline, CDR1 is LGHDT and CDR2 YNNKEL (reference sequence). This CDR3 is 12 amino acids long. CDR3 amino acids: CASSQGTGSVFF. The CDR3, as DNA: TGTGCCAGCAGCCAAGGGACAGGGTCGGTGTTTTTT.

DNA for the CDR3: TGCAGCGTTGAAGAACGATGGAGGGCTAACACAGATACGCAGTATTTT. Its protein is CSVEERWRANTDTQYF. The rearrangement links TRBV29-1 to TRBJ2-3; tentative D call: TRBD2 (6 bases). Trimming pared 0 bases from V and 2 bases from J, leaving 15 bases between. CDR1 SQVTM and CDR2 ANQGSEA come from the germline V gene. The CDR3 sequence is 16 residues long.

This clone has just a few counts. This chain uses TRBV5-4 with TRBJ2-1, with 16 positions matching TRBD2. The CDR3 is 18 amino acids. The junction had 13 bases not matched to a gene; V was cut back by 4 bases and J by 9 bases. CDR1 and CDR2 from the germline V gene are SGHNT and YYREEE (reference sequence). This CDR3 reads CASSRGTSGGARYGEQFF. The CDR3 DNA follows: TGTGCCAGCAGCCGCGGGACTAGCGGGGGGGCCAGGTATGGTGAGCAGTTCTTC. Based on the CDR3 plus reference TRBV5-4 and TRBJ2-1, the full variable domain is ETGVTQSPTHLIKTRGQQVTLRCSSQSGHNTVSWYQQALGQGPQFIFQYYREEENGRGNFPPRFSGLQFPNYSSELNVNALELDDSALYLCASSRGTSGGARYGEQFFGPGTRLTVL.

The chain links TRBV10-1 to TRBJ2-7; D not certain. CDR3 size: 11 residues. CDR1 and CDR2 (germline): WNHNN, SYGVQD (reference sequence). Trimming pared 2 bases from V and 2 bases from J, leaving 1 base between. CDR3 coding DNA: TGCGCCAGCAGTGAGGCCTACGAGCAGTACTTC. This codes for CASSEAYEQYF.

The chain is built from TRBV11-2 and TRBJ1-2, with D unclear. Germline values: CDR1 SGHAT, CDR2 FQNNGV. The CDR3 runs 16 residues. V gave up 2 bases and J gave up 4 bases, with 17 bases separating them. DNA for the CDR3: TGTGCCAGCAGCTTATCCCCGCAGGCGTTGGGCTATGGCTACACCTTC. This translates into CASSLSPQALGYGYTF.

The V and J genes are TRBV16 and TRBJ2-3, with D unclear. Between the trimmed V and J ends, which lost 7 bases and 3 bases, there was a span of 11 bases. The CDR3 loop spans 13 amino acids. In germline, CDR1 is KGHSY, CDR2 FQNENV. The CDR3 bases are TGTGCCAGCAAAGCACAGATAACAGATACGCAGTATTTT. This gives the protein CASKAQITDTQYF.

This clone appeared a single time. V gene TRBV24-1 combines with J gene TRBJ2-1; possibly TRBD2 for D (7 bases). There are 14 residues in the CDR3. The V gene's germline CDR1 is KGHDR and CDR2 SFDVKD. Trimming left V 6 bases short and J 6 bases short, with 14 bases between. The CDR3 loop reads CATSSSGGPNEQFF. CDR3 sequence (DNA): TGTGCCACCAGTTCATCGGGGGGCCCCAATGAGCAGTTCTTC.

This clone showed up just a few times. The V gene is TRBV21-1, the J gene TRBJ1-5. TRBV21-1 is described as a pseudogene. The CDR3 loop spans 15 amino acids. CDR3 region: CASSKGGKGNQPQHF. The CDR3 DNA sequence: TGTGCCAGCAGCAAAGGGGGAAAGGGCAATCAGCCCCAGCATTTT.